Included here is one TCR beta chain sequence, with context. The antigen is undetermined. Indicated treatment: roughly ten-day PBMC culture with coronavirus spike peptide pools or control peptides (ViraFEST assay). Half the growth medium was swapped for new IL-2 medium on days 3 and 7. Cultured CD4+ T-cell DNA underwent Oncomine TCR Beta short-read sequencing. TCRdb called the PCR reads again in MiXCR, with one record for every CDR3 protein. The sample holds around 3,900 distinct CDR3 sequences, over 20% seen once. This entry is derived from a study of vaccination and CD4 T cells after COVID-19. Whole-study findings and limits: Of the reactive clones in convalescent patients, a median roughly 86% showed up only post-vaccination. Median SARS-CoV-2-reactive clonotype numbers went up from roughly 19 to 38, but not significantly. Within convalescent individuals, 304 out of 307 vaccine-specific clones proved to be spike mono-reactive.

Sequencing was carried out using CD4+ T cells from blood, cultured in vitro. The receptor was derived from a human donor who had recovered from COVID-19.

The CDR3 region is CASSPSRRGGEQYF. CDR3 bases: TGTGCCAGCAGCCCCTCGCGCAGGGGAGGCGAGCAGTACTTC. V is TRBV7-9 and J is TRBJ2-7; D is possibly TRBD1 or TRBD2 (6 bases each). This CDR3 is built from 14 residues. CDR1 and CDR2 (germline): SEHNR, FQNEAQ (reference sequence). Trimming pared 5 bases from V and 6 bases from J, leaving 17 bases between.